This T cell receptor (beta chain) was observed in a study of PD-1 blockade in classical Hodgkin lymphoma. Study-level background: Patients received nivolumab 3 mg/kg intravenously every 2 weeks.

TCRdb's table, derived via immunoSEQ multiplex PCR, lists solely in-frame clones and lacks some. Of about 94,000 clones in the sample, about 91% were seen once. Brentuximab vedotin exposure varied, and every patient relapsed after autologous stem cell transplantation. V was clipped by 7 bases and J by 0 bases, with 13 bases between them. Germline V CDR1 and CDR2: LNHDA, SQIVND (reference sequence). This CDR3 has 15 residues. Notes on the study in general: Partial responders and progressors had significantly lower baseline TCR diversity. The authors have not defined what causes the repertoire differences, possibly disease activity or prior therapy.

As concerns this clone: Its antigen is unknown.

Sequenced material: peripheral blood mononuclear cells (PBMCs), taken before the second cycle of nivolumab. This rearrangement joins TRBV19 to TRBJ2-1, with D uncertain. The clonotype originates from a human donor with classical Hodgkin lymphoma. The CDR3 sequence is CASTYTPSSYNEQFF. The DNA for the CDR3 is TGTGCCAGTACCTATACCCCGAGCTCCTACAATGAGCAGTTCTTC. Full variable domain (remainder filled in from reference TRBV19 and TRBJ2-1): DGGITQSPKYLFRKEGQNVTLSCEQNLNHDAMYWYRQDPGQGLRLIYYSQIVNDFQKGDIAEGYSVSREKKESFPLTVTSAQKNPTAFYLCASTYTPSSYNEQFFGPGTRLTVL.